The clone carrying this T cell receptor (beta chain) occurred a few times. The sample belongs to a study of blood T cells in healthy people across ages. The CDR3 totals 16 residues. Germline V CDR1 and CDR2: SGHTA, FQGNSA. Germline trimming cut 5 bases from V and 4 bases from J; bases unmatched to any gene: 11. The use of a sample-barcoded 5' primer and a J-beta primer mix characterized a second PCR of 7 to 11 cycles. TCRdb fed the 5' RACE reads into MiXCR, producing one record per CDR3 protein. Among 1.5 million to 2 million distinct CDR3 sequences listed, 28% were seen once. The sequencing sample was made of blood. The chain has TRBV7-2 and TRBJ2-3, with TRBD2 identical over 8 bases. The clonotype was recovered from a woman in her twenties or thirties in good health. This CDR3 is CASSPEGAGAPDTQYF. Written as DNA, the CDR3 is TGTGCCAGCAGCCCAGAGGGAGCGGGAGCCCCAGATACGCAGTATTTT.